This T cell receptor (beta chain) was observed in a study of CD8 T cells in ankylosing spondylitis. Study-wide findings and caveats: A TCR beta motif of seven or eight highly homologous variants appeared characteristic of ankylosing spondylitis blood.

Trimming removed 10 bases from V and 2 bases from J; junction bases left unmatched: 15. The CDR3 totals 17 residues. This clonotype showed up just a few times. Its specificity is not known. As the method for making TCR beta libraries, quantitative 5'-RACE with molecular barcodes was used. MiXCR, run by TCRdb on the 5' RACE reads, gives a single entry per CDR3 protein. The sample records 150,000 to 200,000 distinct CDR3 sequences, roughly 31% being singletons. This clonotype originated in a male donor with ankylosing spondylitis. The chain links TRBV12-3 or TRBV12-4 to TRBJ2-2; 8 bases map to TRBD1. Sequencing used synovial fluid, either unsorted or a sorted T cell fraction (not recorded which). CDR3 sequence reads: CAISTAPGQANTGELFF. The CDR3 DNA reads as TGTGCCATCTCTACCGCGCCGGGACAGGCAAACACCGGGGAGCTGTTTTTT.